These 15 T cell receptor beta chains came from one sample sequenced in a study of T cell responses to AZD1222 COVID-19 vaccine. Profiling relied on immunoSEQ multiplex PCR, and the TCRdb table lists in-frame clones only, not all of them. The profile shows 180,000 or so clones, roughly nine tenths of them singletons. Here the sequenced sample was peripheral blood, taken on day 0 of AZD1222 vaccination. The receptors shown here come from an adult in good health.

V usage is TRBV24-1 and J usage is TRBJ2-3, with a tentative D call TRBD1 (6 bases). Trimming stripped 5 bases from V and 2 bases from J, with 16 bases between. The CDR3 loop spans 16 amino acids. The germline CDR1 and CDR2 sequences are KGHDR and SFDVKD. This chain's CDR3 is CATSVPRRGDTDTQYF. Written as DNA, the CDR3 is TGTGCCACCAGTGTCCCACGCAGGGGAGACACAGATACGCAGTATTTT.

The rearrangement uses TRBV12-3 or TRBV12-4 and TRBJ1-6; D ambiguous. The V gene lost 6 bases and the J gene lost 9 bases, with 9 bases spanning the gap. This CDR3 contains 12 residues. CDR3 amino acids: CASRSLGSPLHF. CDR3 bases: TGTGCCAGCAGGTCTTTGGGTTCACCCCTCCACTTT.

Details on this clone: In the same sample, other DNA sequences code for this CDR3. The chain recombines TRBV7-9 with TRBJ2-2; the D gene is possibly TRBD1 (6 bases). CDR1 SEHNR and CDR2 FQNEAQ come from the germline V gene (reference sequence). The CDR3 runs to 15 residues. V lost 5 bases to trimming and J lost 4 bases, with 14 bases between them. The CDR3 nucleotides are TGTGCCAGCAGCCTCCTCGCAGGGGTCACCGGGGAGCTGTTTTTT. Translation: CASSLLAGVTGELFF.

The chain employs TRBV5-1 and TRBJ2-2; D unresolved. CDR1 and CDR2 from the germline V gene are SGHRS and YFSETQ. The CDR3 is 15 residues long. The germline V and J ends were trimmed by 1 base and 5 bases, with 12 bases remaining between them. The CDR3 reads CASSLLALSTGELFF. In DNA form, the CDR3 reads TGCGCCAGCAGCTTGTTGGCCCTGTCGACCGGGGAGCTGTTTTTT.

The chain links TRBV5-4 to TRBJ1-2; D uncertain. Germline V CDR1 and CDR2: SGHNT, YYREEE (reference sequence). CDR3 size: 12 residues. The V end lost 3 bases, the J end lost 5 bases, and 8 bases lay between the germline ends. DNA for the CDR3: TGTGCCAGCAGCTCGTGGGGATATGGCTACACCTTC. This codes for CASSSWGYGYTF.

The chain recombines TRBV30 with TRBJ1-5; D unresolved. This CDR3 has 14 residues. Trimming stripped 1 base from V and 3 bases from J, with 10 bases between. Germline CDR1 and CDR2: GTSNPN and SVGIG (reference sequence). The CDR3 reads CAWSAGPHNQPQHF. Written as DNA, the CDR3 is TGTGCCTGGAGTGCCGGCCCCCACAATCAGCCCCAGCATTTT. Filled out from reference TRBV30 and TRBJ1-5, the complete variable domain reads SQTIHQWPATLVQPVGSPLSLECTVEGTSNPNLYWYRQAAGRGLQLLFYSVGIGQISSEVPQNLSASRPQDRQFILSSKKLLLSDSGFYLCAWSAGPHNQPQHFGDGTRLSIL.

The rearrangement joins TRBV3-1 (or the pseudogene TRBV3-2) to TRBJ2-3; the match to TRBD2 covers 12 bases. The CDR3 is 16 amino acids. V gave up 4 bases and J gave up 4 bases; unmatched junction bases: 6. Germline CDR1 LGHDT, CDR2 YNNKEL (reference sequence). CDR3 coding DNA: TGTGCCAGCAGCCTTCGACTAGCGGGAGAGGCAGATACGCAGTATTTT. Its translation is CASSLRLAGEADTQYF.

Written as DNA, the CDR3 is TGTGCCAGCGGACAGGGGATAGATACGCAGTATTTT. It encodes CASGQGIDTQYF. The chain joins TRBV5-4 to TRBJ2-3; 9 nucleotides line up with TRBD1. The CDR3 is made up of 12 amino acids. V lost 7 bases to trimming and J lost 5 bases; unmatched junction nucleotides: 2. The V gene's germline CDR1 is SGHNT and CDR2 YYREEE (reference sequence).

V usage is TRBV27 and J usage is TRBJ1-1, with 7 bases fitting TRBD1. Per germline, CDR1 MNHEY and CDR2 SMNVEV (reference sequence). This CDR3 spans 13 amino acids. The V segment lost 6 bases and the J segment 3 bases; nucleotides outside the gene matches: 4. The CDR3 spells CASRDRTYTEAFF. CDR3 DNA sequence: TGTGCCAGCAGGGACAGGACTTACACTGAAGCTTTCTTT.

This clone was picked up one time. The chain employs TRBV4-1 and TRBJ2-1; 10 bases are a match to TRBD2. V was clipped by 0 bases and J by 3 bases; unmatched bases: 11. Germline loops: CDR1 MGHRA, CDR2 YSYEKL. The CDR3 sequence is 19 residues long. The chain's CDR3 is CASSQDEGGLASVYNEQFF. DNA for the CDR3: TGCGCCAGCAGCCAAGATGAAGGGGGACTAGCGTCGGTCTACAATGAGCAGTTCTTC.

This clone came up a few times. The chain combines TRBV7-9 with TRBJ1-2; D remains unclear. Trimming took 3 bases from V and 9 from J, leaving 11 bases between them. The CDR3 contains 12 residues. Germline values: CDR1 SEHNR, CDR2 FQNEAQ (reference sequence). This CDR3 is CASSLGRDSYTF. CDR3 bases: TGTGCCAGCAGCTTGGGAAGGGATAGCTACACCTTC. The full variable domain, its missing parts supplied by reference TRBV7-9 and TRBJ1-2, is DTGVSQNPRHKITKRGQNVTFRCDPISEHNRLYWYRQTLGQGPEFLTYFQNEAQLEKSRLLSDRFSAERPKGSFSTLEIQRTEQGDSAMYLCASSLGRDSYTFGSGTRLTVV.

This clone appeared a single time. The chain uses TRBV13 and TRBJ2-1, with D unresolved. Trimming cost V 3 bases and J 5 bases, with 8 bases left between them. Germline CDR1 and CDR2: PRHDT and FYEKMQ (reference sequence). The CDR3 is 13 residues long. The CDR3 sequence is CASSLAPNNEQFF. Written as DNA, the CDR3 is TGTGCCAGCAGCTTGGCACCCAACAATGAGCAGTTCTTC.

The chain combines TRBV5-1 with TRBJ1-5, with D possibly matching TRBD1 (6 bases). Between the trimmed V and J ends, which lost 0 bases and 0 bases, there was a span of 7 bases. The CDR3 loop spans 15 amino acids. The germline V gene encodes CDR1 SGHRS and CDR2 YFSETQ. Here the CDR3 reads CASSLEGDSNQPQHF. CDR3 DNA: TGCGCCAGCAGCTTGGAGGGGGATAGCAATCAGCCCCAGCATTTT.

V is TRBV12-3 or TRBV12-4 and J is TRBJ1-2, with D tentatively TRBD1 (5 bases). The CDR3 extends over 13 amino acids. Trimming stripped 6 bases from V and 7 bases from J, with 15 bases between. As DNA, the CDR3 is TGTGCCAGCAGCCCGGGACGGCGGATTGGCTACACCTTC. Amino acid sequence: CASSPGRRIGYTF.

V and J are TRBV7-9 and TRBJ2-1, with TRBD2 identical over 11 bases. Germline values: CDR1 SEHNR, CDR2 FQNEAQ (reference sequence). The CDR3 sequence is 16 residues long. V lost 5 bases to trimming and J lost 2 bases; unmatched junction nucleotides: 5. The CDR3 is CASSLEGLAAYNEQFF. CDR3 bases: TGTGCCAGCAGCCTCGAGGGACTAGCGGCCTACAATGAGCAGTTCTTC.